This T cell receptor (beta chain) derives from a study of OX40 agonist ivuxolimab in advanced cancers. About the study as a whole: Ivuxolimab was an agonistic, fully human IgG2 monoclonal antibody directed against OX40 (CD134), a costimulatory receptor. Intravenous ivuxolimab was administered to patients every 2 weeks at six dose levels: 0.01, 0.1, 0.3, 1.5, 3 and 10 mg/kg. Of the roughly 54 dose-escalation patients, hepatocellular carcinoma was present in roughly 19, melanoma in about 15, renal cell carcinoma in 9 and head and neck cancer in 9. In the dose-escalation cohort, approximately 82% of patients were male, and the mean age was around 60 years, with a range of 23 to 79. Prior anti-PD-1, anti-PD-L1 or anti-CTLA-4 therapy was permitted, and checkpoint inhibitors had been received by 30% to 40% of dose-escalation patients. Partial responses occurred in three dose-escalation patients: two with cutaneous melanoma and one with hepatocellular carcinoma. The purpose of peripheral TCRbeta sequencing was to test whether ivuxolimab changed TCR sequence diversity and led to clonal T-cell expansion. The paper covers the monotherapy dose-escalation part of the phase I ivuxolimab trial, which included N of about 56 patients.

For sequencing of the TCRbeta CDR3 region, genomic DNA was extracted from the sorted cells. TCRbeta CDR3 regions were sequenced using the immunoSEQ Assay. Imported from immuneACCESS, the table was reduced by TCRdb to in-frame sequences with V and J called. These copies leave out some clones; in studies compared against another copy, an unresolved V gene accounts for under half, and the cause of the remainder is not known. The sample records over 65,000 clones, roughly 85% of which are singletons. The ten largest clones take up less than 2% of the sample. CDR1 MNHNS and CDR2 SASEGT were looked up in the germline V gene. The CDR3 holds 18 amino acids from the cysteine to the phenylalanine. Kept here is only the CDR3 DNA, which spans 54 bases and is read in frame from base 1. V drops 2 bases and J drops 1 base, leaving 21 bases in between. What the study reported, not specific to this receptor: In partial responders in the 0.1-3.0 mg/kg groups, normalized peripheral clonal expansion was found to be among the lowest, especially among CD8+ T cells. After ivuxolimab, expanded clones were on average more numerous among CD8+ T cells than among CD4+ T cells. Antigen specificity was not determined for the clonally expanded peripheral T cells. Low levels of normalized T-cell clonal expansion were also shown by some nonresponding patients. At doses of 0.1 to 3.0 mg/kg, clonal expansion of both CD4+ and CD8+ blood T cells was observed from baseline to week 6.

The trial excluded patients who had a history of autoimmune disease or were on systemic immunosuppression. Peripheral blood for TCR sequencing was collected from all dose cohorts at baseline, on cycle 4 day 1, and on cycle 7 day 1. The samples were drawn from a first-in-human, open-label, multicenter phase I dose-escalation trial of ivuxolimab. The trial enrolled adults with locally advanced or metastatic head and neck squamous cell, hepatocellular, melanoma or renal cell carcinoma. Before TCR sequencing, CD4+ T cells and CD8+ T cells were sorted from peripheral blood as separate populations. This clone has a handful of counts. It lacks a known antigen. Base qualities are not at hand, and no much larger clone is one base apart.

The TCR comes from an adult with an advanced solid tumor such as melanoma, head and neck, liver or kidney cancer. The rearrangement combines TRBV6-1 with TRBJ2-7; no D segment can be confidently identified. The material was CD4+ or CD8+ T cells sorted from blood, obtained in a trial of the OX40 agonist ivuxolimab. Here the CDR3 is given as CASSENIRWQMRSYEQYF. DNA sequence: TGTGCCAGCAGTGAAAATATTAGGTGGCAGATGAGGTCCTACGAGCAGTACTTC.